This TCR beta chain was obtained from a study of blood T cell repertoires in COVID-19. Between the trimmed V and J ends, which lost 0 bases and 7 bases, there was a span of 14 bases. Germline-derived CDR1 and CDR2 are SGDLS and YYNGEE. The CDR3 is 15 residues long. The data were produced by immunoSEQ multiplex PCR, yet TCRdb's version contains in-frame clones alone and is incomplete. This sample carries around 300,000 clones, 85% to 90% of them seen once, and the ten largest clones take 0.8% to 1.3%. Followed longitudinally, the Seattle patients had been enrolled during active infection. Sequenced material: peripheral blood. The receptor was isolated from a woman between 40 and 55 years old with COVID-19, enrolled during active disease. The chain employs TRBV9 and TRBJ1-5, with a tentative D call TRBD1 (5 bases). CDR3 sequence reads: CASSVAPGRGQPQHF. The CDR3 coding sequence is TGTGCCAGCAGCGTAGCGCCGGGCCGGGGGCAGCCCCAGCATTTT.